These T cell receptor beta chains were read from a single sample in a study of OX40 agonist ivuxolimab in advanced cancers. Clones were sequenced by immunoSEQ multiplex PCR, and TCRdb holds only the in-frame ones, with some missing. The table includes tens of thousands of clones, 65% to 90% detected once. The sequencing used CD4+ or CD8+ T cells sorted from blood, collected in a trial of the OX40 agonist ivuxolimab. These receptors all come from an adult with an advanced solid tumor such as melanoma, head and neck, liver or kidney cancer. The CDR3 runs from the conserved cysteine through the conserved F or W. The order of the fields is J gene, clone size, V gene, D gene, CDR3 protein, CDR3 DNA. The D gene is left open where the match is weak. Not every row has a clone size; where given, it reads once, few, many or a size class.

TRBJ1-1 | once | TRBV7-2 | - | CASSLAPMNTEAFF | TGTGCCAGCAGCTTAGCGCCAATGAACACTGAAGCTTTCTTT
TRBJ1-4 | - | TRBV7-9 | - | CASSLPGNEKLFF | TGTGCCAGCAGCCTTCCGGGGAATGAAAAACTGTTTTTT
TRBJ1-1 | - | TRBV4-1 | - | CASSQGPAGYTEAFF | TGCGCCAGCAGCCAAGGGCCAGCTGGGTACACTGAAGCTTTCTTT
TRBJ1-2 | - | TRBV7-2 | - | CASSLVGGALGGYTF | TGTGCCAGCAGCTTAGTCGGGGGCGCCTTGGGTGGCTACACCTTC
TRBJ2-2 | - | TRBV7-9 | TRBD2 | CASSYGLAGGRTGELFF | TGTGCCAGCAGCTACGGACTAGCGGGAGGGCGGACCGGGGAGCTGTTTTTT
TRBJ2-1 | - | TRBV27 | - | CASLEGAKQFF | TGTGCCAGCCTCGAAGGGGCCAAGCAGTTCTTC
TRBJ1-5 | few | TRBV28 | - | CASSPIEGNQPQHF | TGTGCCAGCAGTCCGATCGAAGGCAATCAGCCCCAGCATTTT
TRBJ2-7 | once | TRBV28 | TRBD2 | CASSPSLAGEQYF | TGTGCCAGCAGTCCATCACTAGCGGGCGAGCAGTACTTC
TRBJ1-1 | - | TRBV10-3 | - | CAIGLNTEAFF | TGTGCCATCGGTCTGAACACTGAAGCTTTCTTT
TRBJ2-5 | - | TRBV14 | TRBD2 | CASSPRTSAGTQYF | TGTGCCAGCAGCCCACGGACTAGCGCAGGGACCCAGTACTTC
TRBJ2-7 | - | TRBV16 | - | CASSQTVGRFPPSYEQYF | TGTGCCAGCAGCCAAACGGTAGGACGATTCCCACCCAGCTACGAGCAGTACTTC
TRBJ1-4 | - | TRBV19 | - | CASSPDYEKLFF | TGTGCCAGTAGTCCCGACTATGAAAAACTGTTTTTT
TRBJ1-2 | once | TRBV6-5 | TRBD1 | CASRLHRDRDGYTF | TGTGCCAGCAGACTACACCGGGACAGGGATGGCTACACCTTC
TRBJ2-6 | once | TRBV7-3 | TRBD2 | CASSHYSGRDVSSGANVLTF | TGTGCCAGCAGCCACTATAGCGGGAGGGACGTTTCCTCTGGGGCCAACGTCCTGACTTTC
TRBJ2-4 | once | TRBV5-1 | - | CASSLGISNIQYF | TGCGCCAGCAGCTTAGGGATCTCGAACATTCAGTACTTC
TRBJ1-3 | - | TRBV9 | - | CASSPREVNTIYF | TGTGCCAGCAGCCCCCGAGAGGTAAACACCATATATTTT
TRBJ2-7 | - | TRBV20-1 | - | CSAAHGGEQYF | TGCAGTGCTGCTCATGGGGGCGAGCAGTACTTC
TRBJ1-3 | - | TRBV11-2 | - | CASSLVPRSRTGNTIYF | TGTGCCAGCAGCTTAGTACCCCGGAGTCGTACTGGAAACACCATATATTTT
TRBJ1-4 | once | TRBV10-3 | - | CAISEGQSNEKLFF | TGTGCCATCAGTGAAGGACAGAGTAATGAAAAACTGTTTTTT
TRBJ2-3 | - | TRBV11-2 | - | CASSLGHLRIFADTQYF | TGTGCCAGCAGCTTAGGCCATCTTCGGATTTTCGCAGATACGCAGTATTTT
TRBJ2-3 | - | TRBV27 | TRBD1 | CASTTQGAVDTQYF | TGTGCCAGCACTACGCAGGGGGCTGTAGATACGCAGTATTTT
TRBJ2-7 | - | TRBV4-2 | - | CASSQGPTYEQYF | TGTGCCAGCAGCCAAGGCCCGACCTACGAGCAGTACTTC
TRBJ1-1 | - | TRBV29-1 | - | CSVKGRGTEAFF | TGCAGCGTCAAGGGGAGGGGCACTGAAGCTTTCTTT
TRBJ2-2 | - | TRBV2 | TRBD1 | CASVDRGRTGELFF | TGTGCCAGCGTAGACAGGGGACGCACCGGGGAGCTGTTTTTT
TRBJ2-5 | few | TRBV7-9 | - | CASDRIDQETQYF | TGTGCCAGCGACAGGATAGACCAAGAGACCCAGTACTTC
TRBJ2-3 | - | TRBV9 | - | CASSVAKTIDPDTQYF | TGTGCCAGCAGCGTAGCGAAGACAATTGACCCAGATACGCAGTATTTT
TRBJ2-2 | - | TRBV11-2 | - | CASSLPGSKTGELFF | TGTGCCAGCAGCTTACCGGGAAGTAAGACCGGGGAGCTGTTTTTT
TRBJ2-1 | - | TRBV7-3 | - | CASSLGMDGSYNEQFF | TGTGCCAGCAGCTTAGGCATGGACGGCTCCTACAATGAGCAGTTCTTC
TRBJ2-6 | few | TRBV30 | - | CAADHNVLTF | TGTGCTGCGGACCACAACGTCCTGACTTTC
TRBJ1-4 | - | TRBV5-4 | - | CASSSRYRPDEKLFF | TGTGCCAGCAGCTCCCGCTACAGGCCCGATGAAAAACTGTTTTTT
TRBJ2-2 | - | TRBV13 | TRBD1 | CASSLGTGGTGELFF | TGTGCCAGCAGCCTCGGGACAGGGGGAACCGGGGAGCTGTTTTTT
TRBJ2-5 | - | TRBV27 | TRBD2 | CASSLSGASYPETQYF | TGTGCCAGCAGTCTCAGCGGGGCGTCCTATCCAGAGACCCAGTACTTC
TRBJ2-7 | - | TRBV11-2 | - | CASRSSSWRYEQYF | TGTGCCAGCAGAAGTTCTAGTTGGCGGTACGAGCAGTACTTC
TRBJ2-3 | - | TRBV11-2 | - | CASSLGQFSTDTQYF | TGTGCCAGCAGCTTAGGCCAGTTTAGCACAGATACGCAGTATTTT
TRBJ2-2 | - | TRBV9 | TRBD2 | CASRLAERNTGELFF | TGTGCCAGCAGACTAGCGGAGAGGAACACCGGGGAGCTGTTTTTT
TRBJ2-1 | - | TRBV2 | - | CASSTWAYNEQFF | TGTGCCAGCTCGACATGGGCCTACAATGAGCAGTTCTTC
TRBJ2-2 | - | TRBV19 | - | CASSIMGSGMGTGELFF | TGTGCCAGTAGTATTATGGGTAGTGGGATGGGTACCGGGGAGCTGTTTTTT
TRBJ2-1 | - | TRBV5-1 | - | CASSLAGGPPNLFF | TGCGCCAGCAGCTTGGCTGGTGGACCCCCAAATCTGTTCTTC
TRBJ2-7 | few | TRBV28 | - | CASSFGSDGFEQYF | TGTGCCAGCAGTTTCGGTTCGGACGGATTCGAGCAGTACTTC
TRBJ2-7 | - | TRBV7-3 | - | CASRESPSSEEQYF | TGTGCCAGCAGAGAATCCCCCTCCTCGGAAGAGCAGTACTTC
TRBJ2-7 | - | TRBV18 | TRBD1 | CASSLDRGPSYEQYF | TGTGCCAGCTCACTTGACAGGGGGCCCTCCTACGAGCAGTACTTC
TRBJ1-2 | - | TRBV5-1 | TRBD1 | CASTTETGGDGYTF | TGCGCCAGCACAACGGAAACAGGGGGAGATGGCTACACCTTC
TRBJ2-1 | once | TRBV5-6 | - | CASSLRINNEQFF | TGTGCCAGCAGCTTAAGGATAAACAATGAGCAGTTCTTC
TRBJ1-2 | once | TRBV9 | - | CASRKDGANYGYTF | TGTGCCAGCAGAAAAGATGGGGCTAACTATGGCTACACCTTC
TRBJ2-1 | - | TRBV19 | - | CASRTQGLTEQFF | TGTGCCAGTAGAACACAGGGCCTAACTGAGCAGTTCTTC
TRBJ2-2 | - | TRBV5-1 | - | CASTLGGELFF | TGCGCCAGCACTCTTGGTGGGGAGCTGTTTTTT
TRBJ2-2 | - | TRBV7-9 | - | CASSLVSRQGNTGELFF | TGTGCCAGCAGCTTAGTTTCGCGGCAGGGCAACACCGGGGAGCTGTTTTTT
TRBJ2-3 | - | TRBV7-8 | - | CASSLVGTDTQYF | TGTGCCAGCAGCTTAGTGGGCACAGATACGCAGTATTTT